The 29 T cell receptor beta chains below all came from one sample that was sequenced in a study of Graves' ophthalmopathy and Graves' hyperthyroidism. RNA transcripts were the source from which TCR beta CDR3 regions were amplified. An initial RT-PCR round employing HTBI primers preceded a second-round multiplex PCR. TCRdb passed the multiplex PCR reads through MiXCR, listing each CDR3 protein once. Among around 1,000,000 distinct CDR3 sequences listed, 36% were seen once. The source material was peripheral blood or thyroid tissue (not recorded which). The source of these receptors is an adult man with Graves' hyperthyroidism.

The chain carries TRBV6-5 and TRBJ2-7; D unresolved. This CDR3 has 14 amino acids. Germline loops: CDR1 MNHEY, CDR2 SVGAGI. Trimming cost V 6 bases and J 1 base, with 13 bases left between them. The CDR3 nucleotides read TGTGCCAGCAGGATTAAGATGCAATCCTACGAGCAGTACTTC. It encodes CASRIKMQSYEQYF.

This clonotype turned up a few times. J is TRBJ1-3 and V is TRBV12-3 or TRBV12-4; no clear D. The CDR3 runs 15 residues. The CDR3 sequence is CATRREFTLGNTIYF. The CDR3 DNA is TGTGCAACCAGGCGTGAGTTTACTCTAGGAAACACCATATATTTT.

On this clonotype itself: A junction end diverges from the germline sequence, so it may reflect a read error. The chain couples TRBV7-8 to TRBJ1-5; D remains ambiguous. The germline V gene has CDR1 SGHVS and CDR2 FQNEAQ. The CDR3 spans 16 residues. The CDR3 DNA reads TGTGCCAGCAGCCCAATTGGGCAGATTAGCAGTCAGCCCCAGCATTTT. As protein: CASSPIGQISSQPQHF.

The V and J genes are TRBV29-1 and TRBJ2-7; 10 positions match TRBD2. V lost 6 bases, J lost 7 bases, and 15 bases stayed unmatched. The CDR3 has 15 amino acids. Germline V CDR1 and CDR2: SQVTM, ANQGSEA. DNA of the CDR3: TGCAGCGTAGCGCCTAGCGGGGGTCCCACGGGGGAGCAGTACTTC. Its translation is CSVAPSGGPTGEQYF.

In its sample, this clonotype was seen once. The chain is built from TRBV10-2 and TRBJ1-6; tentative D call: TRBD1 (5 bases). The CDR3 loop spans 15 amino acids. The germline V and J ends were trimmed by 2 bases and 10 bases, with 15 bases remaining between them. Germline assignment: CDR1 WSHSY and CDR2 SAAADI. DNA for the CDR3: TGCGCCAGCAGTGAGAGGGACCTCTCTAGCTCACCCCTCCACTTT. Its protein product is CASSERDLSSSPLHF.

This clonotype was detected many times. The chain employs TRBV5-6 and TRBJ2-7; no firm D call. The V and J ends lost 2 bases and 5 bases respectively, with 5 bases between them. CDR3 length: 11 amino acids. Germline assignment: CDR1 SGHDT and CDR2 YYEEEE. CDR3 in amino acids: CASSFTDEQYF. The CDR3 DNA sequence: TGTGCCAGCAGCTTTACGGACGAGCAGTACTTC.

The rearrangement uses TRBV6-1 and TRBJ1-1; no reliable D call. V lost 3 bases to trimming and J lost 6 bases, with 11 bases between them. Germline V lookup: CDR1 MNHNS, CDR2 SASEGT. The CDR3 has 13 amino acids. The CDR3 spells CASSDVGGSEAFF. CDR3 sequence (DNA): TGTGCCAGCAGTGATGTGGGCGGGTCTGAAGCTTTCTTT.

Of note for this clonotype: A much larger clonotype is one base distant, so this may be a read error. The chain uses TRBV11-2 and TRBJ2-5; 7 nucleotides match TRBD2. The CDR3 has 15 amino acids. CDR1 and CDR2 from the germline V gene are SGHAT and FQNNGV. Written as DNA, the CDR3 is TGTGCCGGCAGCATCAAAGCGGGGAACCAAGAGACCCAGTACTTC. Residues: CAGSIKAGNQETQYF.

This clonotype showed up many times. J is TRBJ2-5 and V is TRBV6-6, with TRBD1 matching over 10 bases. Per the germline V gene, CDR1 is MNHNY and CDR2 is SVGAGI (reference sequence). The CDR3 is 15 amino acids. Trimming took 2 bases from V and 10 from J; bases not matched to a gene: 10. The CDR3 region is CASSYSPGQGSDQYF. CDR3 in DNA: TGTGCCAGCAGTTACAGTCCGGGACAGGGGTCAGACCAGTACTTC.

This clonotype was counted between two and nine times. The gene calls are TRBV6-5 and TRBJ1-4; D is unresolved. This CDR3 has 14 amino acids. Germline values: CDR1 MNHEY, CDR2 SVGAGI. Trimming took off 0 bases at V and 7 bases at J, with 9 bases between the two ends. DNA for the CDR3: TGTGCCAGCAGTTACTCGACGGTAGCTGAAAAACTGTTTTTT. Translating gives CASSYSTVAEKLFF.

This clonotype was recorded many times. The chain has TRBV20-1 and TRBJ2-5; TRBD1 aligns across 9 bases. Trimming took 6 bases from V and 0 from J; bases not matched to a gene: 11. This CDR3 has 16 amino acids. Per germline, CDR1 DFQATT and CDR2 SNEGSKA (reference sequence). The CDR3 nucleotides are TGCAGTGCCGAGGGGTCCGGGGACAGGGACCAAGAGACCCAGTACTTC. Translated, it gives CSAEGSGDRDQETQYF.

This clonotype has ten or more counts. The rearrangement uses TRBV7-3 and TRBJ2-7, with a possible D match to TRBD2 (6 bases). Germline V gene sequence: CDR1 SGHTA, CDR2 FQGTGA. V was pared by 5 bases and J by 5 bases, with 13 bases between. This CDR3 is 13 amino acids long. CDR3 residues: CASSRDWTDEQYF. The DNA for the CDR3 is TGTGCCAGCAGCAGGGACTGGACGGACGAGCAGTACTTC.

The rearrangement joins TRBV7-8 to TRBJ2-7, with no clear D. Trimming took off 1 base at V and 6 bases at J, with 10 bases between the two ends. This CDR3 comprises 13 residues. Germline assignment: CDR1 SGHVS and CDR2 FQNEAQ. CDR3 sequence reads: CASSLVRDGEQYF. CDR3 nucleotide sequence: TGTGCCAGCAGCTTAGTTAGAGACGGCGAGCAGTACTTC.

This clonotype showed up just a few times. This chain connects TRBV7-9 to TRBJ2-7; TRBD2 matches 8 bases. The CDR3 extends over 12 amino acids. The germline CDR1 and CDR2 sequences are SEHNR and FQNEAQ (reference sequence). V lost 2 bases to trimming and J lost 11 bases; unmatched junction nucleotides: 5. The CDR3 sequence is CASSLLGLGKYF. In DNA form, the CDR3 reads TGTGCCAGCAGCTTATTGGGACTAGGGAAGTACTTC.

Details on this clonotype: At one end the junction does not follow the germline gene, possibly because of a read error. This chain links TRBV27 with TRBJ1-2, with 7 bases that match TRBD1. Germline V lookup: CDR1 MNHEY, CDR2 SMNVEV (reference sequence). CDR3 length equals 13 residues. The CDR3 DNA follows: TGTGCCAGCAGTTACATTCGGACAGGTGGCCACACCTTC. This translates into CASSYIRTGGHTF.

Remarks on this clonotype: A read error may account for a junction end that differs from germline. The rearrangement links TRBV9 to TRBJ1-6, with D perhaps matching TRBD1 (5 bases). There are 12 residues in the CDR3. CDR1 is SGDLS, CDR2 YYNGEE, per germline. CDR3 DNA sequence: TGTGCCAGCAGCGCAGGGAGTTCACCCCCCCACTTT. It codes for CASSAGSSPPHF.

This clonotype was observed many times. V usage is TRBV15 and J usage is TRBJ2-5; 7 bases fit TRBD1. This CDR3 comprises 14 residues. CDR1 and CDR2 from the germline V gene are LNHNV and YYDKDF (reference sequence). Trimming removed 1 base from V and 7 bases from J; junction bases left unmatched: 6. The CDR3 bases are TGTGCCACCAGCAGAGGACAGGGTGGAGGGACCCAGTACTTC. It codes for CATSRGQGGGTQYF. Based on the CDR3 plus reference TRBV15 and TRBJ2-5, the full variable domain is DAMVIQNPRYQVTQFGKPVTLSCSQTLNHNVMYWYQQKSSQAPKLLFHYYDKDFNNEADTPDNFQSRRPNTSFCFLDIRSPGLGDTAMYLCATSRGQGGGTQYFGPGTRLLVL.

This clonotype was seen a handful of times. The V call is TRBV6-5, the J call TRBJ1-1; D gene ambiguous. From germline, CDR1 is MNHEY and CDR2 SVGAGI. The CDR3 has 15 residues. Between the trimmed V and J ends, which lost 6 bases and 1 base, there was a span of 15 bases. The CDR3: CASRTVVPENTEAFF. CDR3 nucleotides: TGTGCCAGCAGAACTGTGGTCCCGGAGAACACTGAAGCTTTCTTT.

This rearrangement joins TRBV30 to TRBJ2-7; tentatively, D is TRBD1 (6 bases). Trimming cost V 2 bases and J 3 bases, with 11 bases left between them. The CDR3 is 13 amino acids. Germline CDR1 is GTSNPN and CDR2 is SVGIG (reference sequence). CDR3 in amino acids: CAWSKLGGYEQYF. DNA of the CDR3: TGTGCCTGGAGTAAGCTAGGGGGCTACGAGCAGTACTTC. Complete variable domain (other parts from reference TRBV30 and TRBJ2-7): SQTIHQWPATLVQPVGSPLSLECTVEGTSNPNLYWYRQAAGRGLQLLFYSVGIGQISSEVPQNLSASRPQDRQFILSSKKLLLSDSGFYLCAWSKLGGYEQYFGPGTRLTVT.

Note on this clonotype: A clone one base away is much larger, so this may be a read error. V usage is TRBV5-1 and J usage is TRBJ2-5; 9 nucleotides align to TRBD2. The J call may be faulty, since TRBJ2-7 better matches the DNA end. Germline V gives CDR1 SGHRS, CDR2 YFSETQ. The CDR3 totals 15 residues. CDR3 sequence reads: CASSLVTSGPYEQYF. The CDR3 nucleotides are TGCGCCAGCAGCTTGGTGACTAGCGGCCCCTACGAGCAGTACTTC.

J is TRBJ1-5 and V is TRBV20-1, with D possibly being TRBD1 (5 bases). CDR3 length: 13 amino acids. V was pared by 6 bases and J by 9 bases, with 18 bases between. CDR1 DFQATT and CDR2 SNEGSKA come from the germline V gene (reference sequence). In DNA, the CDR3 is TGCAGTGCCGACGGAGGGGTCGTTGCGCCCCAGCATTTT. Protein product: CSADGGVVAPQHF.

The chain uses TRBV7-2 and TRBJ1-4; a possible D gene is TRBD1 (6 bases). The V end lost 5 bases, the J end lost 8 bases, and 21 bases lay between the germline ends. Germline loops: CDR1 SGHTA, CDR2 FQGNSA. The CDR3 is made up of 16 amino acids. In DNA, the CDR3 is TGTGCCAGCAGCCTCCCAGGGTTAGGGGGGAACGAAAAACTGTTTTTT. Protein sequence: CASSLPGLGGNEKLFF.

Comment on this clonotype: Possible read error: a much larger clone is one base away. The chain combines TRBV6-6 with TRBJ2-2; no firm D call. V was clipped by 10 bases and J by 2 bases, with 5 bases between them. This CDR3 has 11 residues. Germline CDR1 is MNHNY and CDR2 is SVGAGI (reference sequence). CDR3 sequence (DNA): TGTGCCACCTTAAACACCGGGGAGCTGTTTTTT. The encoded protein is CATLNTGELFF.

The rearrangement uses TRBV11-2 and TRBJ2-2, with a tentative D call TRBD2 (7 bases). Between the trimmed V and J ends, which lost 2 bases and 3 bases, there was a span of 16 bases. The CDR3 runs to 17 residues. Per germline, CDR1 SGHAT and CDR2 FQNNGV. The CDR3, as DNA: TGTGCCAGCAGCTTATTCTCAAGGGGGGGGTACACCGGGGAGCTGTTTTTT. Protein product: CASSLFSRGGYTGELFF.

J is TRBJ2-6 and V is TRBV11-2; weak D call: TRBD2 (5 bases). The CDR3 consists of 13 residues. V gave up 1 base and J gave up 11 bases, with 9 bases separating them. The V gene's germline CDR1 is SGHAT and CDR2 FQNNGV. DNA of the CDR3: TGTGCCAGCAGCTTAGTTGAGGGTTACGTCCTGACTTTC. This gives the protein CASSLVEGYVLTF.

This clonotype was seen only a few times. The V and J genes are TRBV7-9 and TRBJ1-4; D remains ambiguous. Per germline, CDR1 SEHNR and CDR2 FQNEAQ (reference sequence). The length of the CDR3 is 17 residues. V gave up 5 bases and J gave up 3 bases, with 19 bases separating them. Written as DNA, the CDR3 is TGTGCCAGCAGCATCCCTCTAAATCTAGTGGCTAATGAAAAACTGTTTTTT. Translation: CASSIPLNLVANEKLFF. Based on the CDR3 plus reference TRBV7-9 and TRBJ1-4, the full variable domain is DTGVSQNPRHKITKRGQNVTFRCDPISEHNRLYWYRQTLGQGPEFLTYFQNEAQLEKSRLLSDRFSAERPKGSFSTLEIQRTEQGDSAMYLCASSIPLNLVANEKLFFGSGTQLSVL.

A few counts support this clonotype. The chain couples TRBV2 to TRBJ1-2; 7 nucleotides match TRBD1. The V segment lost 6 bases and the J segment 7 bases; nucleotides outside the gene matches: 11. Germline V gene lookup returns CDR1 SNHLY and CDR2 FYNNEI. This CDR3 region has 14 residues. The CDR3 DNA is TGTGCCAGCAGCCTACGACAGGGTCAGAGTGGCTACACCTTC. Its translation is CASSLRQGQSGYTF.

The rearrangement uses TRBV5-6 and TRBJ1-5, with no clear D. There are 14 residues in the CDR3. CDR1 is SGHDT and CDR2 is YYEEEE in the germline V gene. V lost 5 bases to trimming and J lost 2 bases, with 11 bases between them. The CDR3 spells CASSQRWGNQPQHF. DNA for the CDR3: TGTGCCAGCAGTCAGAGATGGGGCAATCAGCCCCAGCATTTT.

A few counts support this clonotype. The chain couples TRBV7-4 to TRBJ1-4; D gene unclear. V dropped 6 bases and J dropped 4 bases, with 12 bases sitting between them. The CDR3 is made up of 14 amino acids. Germline V CDR1 and CDR2: SGHVT, SQSDAQ. CDR3 sequence reads: CASRRGLRNEKLFF. The DNA of the CDR3 is TGTGCCAGCAGGCGCGGGTTGCGTAATGAAAAACTGTTTTTT.